A single sample is the source of the 31 T cell receptor beta chains below, sequenced in a study of blood T cell repertoires in COVID-19 (dated by TCRdb to between 2020 and 2021). Receptor amplification or capture employed the immunoSEQ multiplex PCR assay. TCRdb carries this immuneACCESS record with in-frame sequences only. Its versions omit some clonotypes, under half of them owing to an unresolved V gene in the studies checked, with the rest unexplained. This sample is represented by 250,000 to 300,000 clones; 70% to 90% of them were singletons. The top ten clones comprise over 2% of the sample. Sequenced material: PBMCs or T cells enriched from blood (not recorded which). The receptors were gathered from a woman in her fifties or sixties in a cohort exposed to, infected with or recovered from COVID-19 (not recorded which).

This chain links TRBV5-1 with TRBJ1-1; D is unresolved. CDR3 length: 11 residues. The ends were cut back, 6 bases at V and 11 bases at J, with 14 bases in the middle. Per germline, CDR1 SGHRS and CDR2 YFSETQ. The CDR3 nucleotides read TGCGCCAGCACCCTCGGAGCGGTCGCTTTCTTT. Protein: CASTLGAVAFF.

The chain couples TRBV6-1 to TRBJ2-1, with 7 bases fitting TRBD1. The CDR3 runs to 15 residues. Germline CDR1 and CDR2: MNHNS and SASEGT. V was clipped by 0 bases and J by 9 bases; unmatched bases: 8. This chain's CDR3 is CASSEALGRGSEQFF. CDR3 nucleotide sequence: TGTGCCAGCAGTGAAGCGCTTGGCAGGGGGAGTGAGCAGTTCTTC.

CDR3 amino acids: CASSFLASQETQYF. CDR3 DNA: TGTGCCAGCAGTTTCCTAGCGTCCCAAGAGACCCAGTACTTC. The chain joins TRBV28 to TRBJ2-5; D may be TRBD2 (6 bases). Trimming shortened V by 3 bases and J by 1 base, and 9 bases separated the two germline ends. The CDR3 spans 14 residues. Germline CDR1 is MDHEN and CDR2 is SYDVKM.

The CDR3 region has the DNA TGTGCCAGCAGCTCCGTGGGAGGGCCCACCGGGGAGCTGTTTTTT. The encoded protein is CASSSVGGPTGELFF. The chain employs TRBV7-2 and TRBJ2-2; TRBD2 matches at 7 bases. CDR1 and CDR2 (germline): SGHTA, FQGNSA. CDR3 length: 15 residues. The junction had 6 bases not matched to a gene; V was cut back by 4 bases and J by 4 bases.

The gene calls are TRBV28 and TRBJ1-1, with D uncertain. The CDR3 runs to 13 residues. The V gene's germline CDR1 is MDHEN and CDR2 SYDVKM. V was clipped by 6 bases and J by 6 bases, with 14 bases between them. The CDR3 here is CASRLIGRAEAFF. The CDR3, as DNA: TGTGCCAGCAGGTTGATCGGTCGGGCTGAAGCTTTCTTT.

The V gene is TRBV5-6, the J gene TRBJ2-7, with 8 bases aligning to TRBD2. The CDR3 runs to 15 residues. The V gene's germline CDR1 is SGHDT and CDR2 YYEEEE. The V gene end was trimmed by 2 bases and the J gene end by 5 bases; junction bases not matched to a gene: 9. CDR3 in DNA: TGTGCCAGCAGCTTTCTAAGCGGGAGAAGCAACGAGCAGTACTTC. It codes for CASSFLSGRSNEQYF. The complete variable domain, with remaining parts taken from reference TRBV5-6 and TRBJ2-7, reads DAGVTQSPTHLIKTRGQQVTLRCSPKSGHDTVSWYQQALGQGPQFIFQYYEEEERQRGNFPDRFSGHQFPNYSSELNVNALLLGDSALYLCASSFLSGRSNEQYFGPGTRLTVT.

This chain joins TRBV5-1 and TRBJ1-1, with 8 nucleotides matching TRBD1. The V gene's germline CDR1 is SGHRS and CDR2 YFSETQ. This CDR3 is built from 15 residues. V lost 4 bases to trimming and J lost 2 bases; unmatched junction nucleotides: 7. CDR3 sequence: CASSPDRAINTEAFF. The DNA for the CDR3 is TGCGCCAGCAGCCCGGACAGGGCCATTAACACTGAAGCTTTCTTT.

V is TRBV19 and J is TRBJ2-2; 7 bases match TRBD2. Germline V gives CDR1 LNHDA, CDR2 SQIVND (reference sequence). This CDR3 is 14 amino acids long. Trimming at V came to 5 bases and at J to 7 bases, leaving 7 bases not matched to a gene. CDR3 DNA sequence: TGTGCCAGTAGTGTCGGGGAGGGAGTCGGGGAGCTGTTTTTT. Protein product: CASSVGEGVGELFF. Using reference TRBV19 and TRBJ2-2 for the parts outside the CDR3, the full variable domain is DGGITQSPKYLFRKEGQNVTLSCEQNLNHDAMYWYRQDPGQGLRLIYYSQIVNDFQKGDIAEGYSVSREKKESFPLTVTSAQKNPTAFYLCASSVGEGVGELFFGEGSRLTVL.

The rearrangement links TRBV29-1 to TRBJ2-1; 9 bases are a match to TRBD1. V was clipped by 6 bases and J by 8 bases; unmatched bases: 11. CDR3 length: 14 amino acids. Looked up from germline, CDR1 is SQVTM and CDR2 is ANQGSEA. CDR3 region: CSVEDRGESDEQFF. In nucleotides, the CDR3 is TGCAGCGTCGAGGACAGGGGTGAGTCGGATGAGCAGTTCTTC.

The rearrangement links TRBV5-1 to TRBJ2-3; D is unresolved. V gave up 5 bases and J gave up 2 bases, with 9 bases separating them. Germline loops: CDR1 SGHRS, CDR2 YFSETQ. This CDR3 spans 13 amino acids. The CDR3: CASSTRDTDTQYF. CDR3 nucleotide sequence: TGCGCCAGCAGTACCCGCGACACAGATACGCAGTATTTT.

The V gene is TRBV5-1, the J gene TRBJ1-6, with D uncertain. Trimming left V 4 bases short and J 7 bases short, with 15 bases between. CDR3 length: 15 residues. Germline lookup yields CDR1 SGHRS and CDR2 YFSETQ. The CDR3 DNA sequence: TGCGCCAGCAGCCCGTTGTCGGGGAGGAATTCACCCCTCCACTTT. This sequence encodes CASSPLSGRNSPLHF.

The gene calls are TRBV25-1 and TRBJ2-1, with 7 bases aligning to TRBD1. CDR1 and CDR2 from the germline V gene are MGHDK and SYGVNS. With 8 bases clipped from V and 2 bases from J, the junction kept 3 bases outside the gene matches. The CDR3 contains 13 residues. CDR3 in DNA: TGTGCCAGCTCGGGACAGCCCTACAATGAGCAGTTCTTC. Translated, it gives CASSGQPYNEQFF.

V usage is TRBV19 and J usage is TRBJ1-5, with 8 bases fitting TRBD1. With 8 bases clipped from V and 10 bases from J, the junction kept 10 bases outside the gene matches. This CDR3 comprises 13 residues. Germline V gives CDR1 LNHDA, CDR2 SQIVND (reference sequence). Here the CDR3 reads CASGGQADLPQHF. Here the CDR3 DNA reads TGTGCCAGTGGGGGACAGGCGGACCTTCCCCAGCATTTT.

The rearrangement links TRBV28 to TRBJ2-7, with D perhaps TRBD1 (6 bases). In germline, CDR1 is MDHEN, CDR2 SYDVKM. The CDR3 loop spans 15 amino acids. The V end was cut by 2 bases, the J end by 11 bases, with 22 bases between. The CDR3 nucleotides are TGTGCCAGCAGTTTACCCGTTCCCAGGGGTTCGGCGGAGTACTTC. Translation: CASSLPVPRGSAEYF. Variable domain in full (rest from reference TRBV28 and TRBJ2-7): DVKVTQSSRYLVKRTGEKVFLECVQDMDHENMFWYRQDPGLGLRLIYFSYDVKMKEKGDIPEGYSVSREKKERFSLILESASTNQTSMYLCASSLPVPRGSAEYFGPGTRLTVT.

V and J are TRBV28 and TRBJ2-7; a weak D match, TRBD2 (5 bases). V lost 5 bases to trimming and J lost 3 bases, with 14 bases between them. The CDR3 is made up of 14 amino acids. Germline-derived CDR1 and CDR2 are MDHEN and SYDVKM. CDR3 bases: TGTGCCAGCAGTCCCGGCCGGAGGATCTACGAGCAGTACTTC. It yields the protein CASSPGRRIYEQYF.

This sequence joins TRBV27 and TRBJ1-5, with 9 bases matching TRBD1. CDR1 MNHEY and CDR2 SMNVEV come from the germline V gene (reference sequence). With V trimmed by 5 bases and J by 7 bases, 6 bases remained unmatched. The CDR3 consists of 14 residues. In nucleotides, the CDR3 is TGTGCCAGCAGTGTAACAGGGGGCCAGCAGCCCCAGCATTTT. This sequence encodes CASSVTGGQQPQHF.

The rearrangement uses TRBV5-1 and TRBJ2-7; TRBD2 aligns across 7 bases. Trimming cost V 4 bases and J 0 bases; bases outside gene matches: 13. Per germline, CDR1 SGHRS and CDR2 YFSETQ. The CDR3 contains 17 residues. CDR3 nucleotides: TGCGCCAGCAGCCCGGTATTTAGCGGGCAGAGCTCCTACGAGCAGTACTTC. Protein sequence: CASSPVFSGQSSYEQYF. The entire variable domain, with the rest obtained from reference TRBV5-1 and TRBJ2-7, is as follows: KAGVTQTPRYLIKTRGQQVTLSCSPISGHRSVSWYQQTPGQGLQFLFEYFSETQRNKGNFPGRFSGRQFSNSRSEMNVSTLELGDSALYLCASSPVFSGQSSYEQYFGPGTRLTVT.

The chain has TRBV18 and TRBJ1-4; 9 bases are a match to TRBD1. V lost 1 base and J lost 0; bases outside the gene matches: 6. The CDR3 extends over 18 amino acids. The germline V gene encodes CDR1 KGHSH and CDR2 LQKENI. CDR3 residues: CASSPQAGQGPTNEKLFF. Here the CDR3 DNA reads TGTGCCAGCTCACCACAGGCGGGACAGGGACCAACTAATGAAAAACTGTTTTTT.

The sample holds a few counts of this clone. The rearrangement uses TRBV2 and TRBJ2-1; D unclear. V lost 4 bases to trimming and J lost 6 bases, with 16 bases between them. The CDR3 has 15 residues. Germline lookup yields CDR1 SNHLY and CDR2 FYNNEI. The CDR3: CASSGGSTTGNEQFF. DNA of the CDR3: TGTGCCAGCAGTGGTGGCTCCACAACGGGCAATGAGCAGTTCTTC.

The rearrangement uses TRBV18 and TRBJ1-6; 7 positions match TRBD1. After removal of 8 bases from V and 7 bases from J, the junction contained 5 bases not matched to a gene. The CDR3 spans 13 residues. The germline V gene has CDR1 KGHSH and CDR2 LQKENI. The CDR3 spells CASHRDRNSPLHF. The CDR3 DNA reads TGTGCCAGCCATCGGGACAGAAATTCACCCCTCCACTTT.

The chain links TRBV7-2 to TRBJ2-1; 7 bases match TRBD2. V was clipped by 0 bases and J by 2 bases; unmatched bases: 4. The CDR3 totals 16 residues. The germline V gene has CDR1 SGHTA and CDR2 FQGNSA. CDR3 coding DNA: TGTGCCAGCAGCTTAGCGGGAGGGGCAGCCTACAATGAGCAGTTCTTC. It is translated as CASSLAGGAAYNEQFF.

The chain employs TRBV5-1 and TRBJ1-1, with D maybe TRBD1 (5 bases). The germline V and J ends were trimmed by 0 bases and 5 bases, with 11 bases remaining between them. The length of the CDR3 is 14 residues. Germline values: CDR1 SGHRS, CDR2 YFSETQ. The CDR3 DNA is TGCGCCAGCAGCTTGGAGGGGCAAGGGACTGAAGCTTTCTTT. It is translated as CASSLEGQGTEAFF.

The chain employs TRBV24-1 and TRBJ1-2; D may be TRBD1 (5 bases). The germline CDR1 and CDR2 sequences are KGHDR and SFDVKD. V gave up 3 bases and J gave up 4 bases, with 11 bases separating them. This CDR3 has 14 residues. DNA for the CDR3: TGTGCCACCAGTGATCCAGGGTTGGGCTATGGCTACACCTTC. Encoded protein: CATSDPGLGYGYTF.

The rearrangement links TRBV2 to TRBJ2-2; TRBD2 matches at 7 bases. V shed 6 bases and J 4 bases; nucleotides not matched to a gene: 11. This CDR3 is 16 amino acids long. Per germline, CDR1 SNHLY and CDR2 FYNNEI. The DNA of the CDR3 is TGTGCCAGCAGGAAAACGGCGGGAGAGGTCACCGGGGAGCTGTTTTTT. Its protein is CASRKTAGEVTGELFF.

The chain employs TRBV6-1 and TRBJ1-2; TRBD1 matches 7 bases. The CDR3 totals 15 residues. The trim removed 0 bases at V and 4 bases at J, leaving 5 bases unmatched. CDR1 and CDR2 (germline): MNHNS, SASEGT. Here the CDR3 reads CASSEARQGGYGYTF. Written as DNA, the CDR3 is TGTGCCAGCAGTGAAGCGCGTCAGGGGGGCTATGGCTACACCTTC.

The chain employs TRBV7-2 and TRBJ2-5, with no clear D. The CDR3 sequence is 15 residues long. Germline values: CDR1 SGHTA, CDR2 FQGNSA. The ends were cut back, 2 bases at V and 6 bases at J, with 16 bases in the middle. The CDR3 DNA is TGTGCCAGCAGCTTATCGCCAGGCGTCGAAAAGACCCAGTACTTC. This encodes CASSLSPGVEKTQYF. The full variable domain, its missing parts supplied by reference TRBV7-2 and TRBJ2-5, is GAGVSQSPSNKVTEKGKDVELRCDPISGHTALYWYRQSLGQGLEFLIYFQGNSAPDKSGLPSDRFSAERTGGSVSTLTIQRTQQEDSAVYLCASSLSPGVEKTQYFGPGTRLLVL.

This chain connects TRBV18 to TRBJ2-1; 11 bases agree with TRBD2. CDR1 is KGHSH and CDR2 is LQKENI in the germline V gene. This CDR3 is built from 16 residues. The trim removed 2 bases at V and 7 bases at J, leaving 7 bases unmatched. The CDR3: CASSPSVASGRNEQFF. DNA of the CDR3: TGTGCCAGCTCACCATCAGTCGCTAGCGGGAGGAATGAGCAGTTCTTC. Filled out from reference TRBV18 and TRBJ2-1, the complete variable domain reads NAGVMQNPRHLVRRRGQEARLRCSPMKGHSHVYWYRQLPEEGLKFMVYLQKENIIDESGMPKERFSAEFPKEGPSILRIQQVVRGDSAAYFCASSPSVASGRNEQFFGPGTRLTVL.

CDR3 in amino acids: CASSHRARDNEQFF. The CDR3 DNA is TGTGCCAGCAGTCACAGGGCGAGGGACAATGAGCAGTTCTTC. The chain is built from TRBV6-5 and TRBJ2-1; tentatively, D is TRBD1 (6 bases). Trimming stripped 5 bases from V and 5 bases from J, with 13 bases between. Germline V CDR1 and CDR2: MNHEY, SVGAGI. The CDR3 contains 14 residues.

V usage is TRBV5-1 and J usage is TRBJ2-3; D uncertain. The CDR3 extends over 18 amino acids. The V gene lost 3 bases and the J gene lost 0 bases, with 20 bases spanning the gap. The germline V gene has CDR1 SGHRS and CDR2 YFSETQ. The chain's CDR3 is CASSSVPTNRASTDTQYF. In DNA form, the CDR3 reads TGCGCCAGCAGCTCAGTCCCGACAAACAGAGCTAGCACAGATACGCAGTATTTT.

The chain employs TRBV4-2 and TRBJ2-2; the match to TRBD2 covers 8 bases. The CDR3 extends over 17 amino acids. V was clipped by 4 bases and J by 3 bases; unmatched bases: 10. From germline, CDR1 is LGHNA and CDR2 YNFKEQ. Written as DNA, the CDR3 is TGTGCCAGCAGCCTTCTGGCGGGAGGACGGTACACCGGGGAGCTGTTTTTT. Translation: CASSLLAGGRYTGELFF.

This chain uses TRBV5-8 with TRBJ2-5, with 7 bases matching TRBD2. Germline V gene data show CDR1 as SGHTS and CDR2 as YDEGEE. The J segment lost 2 bases and the V segment lost 0 bases, leaving 4 bases of the junction unmatched. The CDR3 has 15 amino acids. The CDR3 DNA reads TGTGCCAGCAGCTTGGGGGGGACTAAACAAGAGACCCAGTACTTC. Encoded protein: CASSLGGTKQETQYF. Full variable domain (outside the CDR3, taken from reference TRBV5-8 and TRBJ2-5): EAGVTQSPTHLIKTRGQQATLRCSPISGHTSVYWYQQALGLGLQFLLWYDEGEERNRGNFPPRFSGRQFPNYSSELNVNALELEDSALYLCASSLGGTKQETQYFGPGTRLLVL.